Shown below are 26 T cell receptor beta chains from a single sample sequenced in a study of CD8+CD57+ T cells in acquired aplastic anemia listed by TCRdb under 2018. Patients chosen for sequencing had shown expansion of CD8+CD57+ cells by flow cytometry. Reads for this sample came from an Illumina HiSeq 2000. Genomic DNA served as template for TCR beta VDJ combination and CDR3 sequence profiling. TCRdb reanalyzed the raw reads on its own, using fastp at Q25 for trimming and MiXCR for clone calling, and kept in-frame beta chains. Every CDR3 protein is listed once, alongside the most common genes and DNA of its rows. A total of 250,000 or so distinct CDR3 sequences appear in this sample, roughly half of them only once. The leading ten clones occupy under 9% of the sample. The sequenced sample was sorted CD4+, CD8+, or CD8+CD57+ T cells (not recorded which) from PBMCs. The receptors derive from a human donor with aplastic anemia.

This clonotype appeared a single time. The chain carries TRBV7-2 and TRBJ2-3, with D perhaps matching TRBD1 or TRBD2 (5 bases each). CDR1 SGHTA and CDR2 FQGNSA come from the germline V gene. V was clipped by 5 bases and J by 14 bases, with 14 bases between them. The CDR3 contains 11 residues. CDR3: CASSPGPERYF. In nucleotides, the CDR3 is TGTGCCAGCAGCCCGGGACCAGAACGGTATTTT.

The chain carries TRBV7-2 and TRBJ1-3; tentative D call: TRBD1 (5 bases). The V end lost 1 base, the J end lost 0 bases, and 13 bases lay between the germline ends. The CDR3 totals 17 residues. CDR1 is SGHTA and CDR2 is FQGNSA in the germline V gene. This chain's CDR3 is CASSLVLRGYSGNTIYF. The CDR3 nucleotides are TGTGCCAGCAGCTTAGTGCTGAGGGGTTACTCTGGAAACACCATATATTTT.

Notes on this clonotype: Mismatch with germline at one junction end may stem from a read error. CDR3 DNA: TGCAGTGCTCACGGACAGTCATTGAACACTGAAGCTCTCTTT. Its protein product is CSAHGQSLNTEALF. The chain links TRBV20-1 to TRBJ1-1, with a weak D call TRBD1 (6 bases). Germline V gene sequence: CDR1 DFQATT, CDR2 SNEGSKA (reference sequence). CDR3 size: 14 residues.

This clonotype was seen once. This chain uses TRBV7-9 with TRBJ2-1; 11 positions match TRBD2. Trimming took 5 bases from V and 3 from J; bases not matched to a gene: 3. CDR1 is SEHNR and CDR2 is FQNEAQ in the germline V gene (reference sequence). CDR3 size: 15 residues. In nucleotides, the CDR3 is TGTGCCAGCAGCACACTAGCGGGGGTCTACAATGAGCAGTTCTTC. Amino acid sequence: CASSTLAGVYNEQFF.

This clonotype was seen many times. V usage is TRBV19 and J usage is TRBJ2-2; TRBD2 matches at 14 bases. This CDR3 region has 19 residues. V lost 4 bases and J lost 6; bases outside the gene matches: 13. Germline CDR1 LNHDA, CDR2 SQIVND (reference sequence). This CDR3 reads CASSRTPGLAGDGAGELFF. The CDR3 DNA reads as TGTGCCAGTAGTAGAACTCCGGGACTAGCGGGAGACGGCGCCGGGGAGCTGTTTTTT.

CDR3 in DNA: TGTGCCAGCAGTTTATCAGGCGGGAGTAGGTACGAGCAGTACTTC. Amino acids: CASSLSGGSRYEQYF. The chain recombines TRBV28 with TRBJ2-7, with 7 bases matching TRBD2. Germline V gene data show CDR1 as MDHEN and CDR2 as SYDVKM. CDR3 length: 15 residues. With 1 base clipped from V and 4 bases from J, the junction kept 7 bases outside the gene matches.

There are many counts of this clonotype. The chain employs TRBV10-3 and TRBJ2-1; no reliable D call. The CDR3 is made up of 12 amino acids. Per the germline V gene, CDR1 is ENHRY and CDR2 is SYGVKD. The V end was cut by 5 bases, the J end by 15 bases, with 17 bases between. The CDR3 loop is CAISFDKNLRFF. CDR3 DNA: TGTGCCATCAGTTTTGATAAGAACCTCAGGTTCTTC.

This clonotype appeared many times. The J gene is TRBJ2-7, the V gene TRBV10-1, with D possibly TRBD2 on 6 matching bases. Germline CDR1 reads WNHNN; CDR2 reads SYGVQD (reference sequence). V lost 5 bases to trimming and J lost 4 bases, with 18 bases between them. This CDR3 is 15 amino acids long. This CDR3 is CASSPRPGGPYEQYF. In nucleotides, the CDR3 is TGCGCCAGCAGTCCCAGGCCCGGGGGACCTTACGAGCAGTACTTC.

This clonotype was seen ten or more times. This chain uses TRBV6-5 with TRBJ1-1; the D is unclear. The CDR3 has 13 amino acids. The V gene lost 2 bases and the J gene lost 7 bases, with 11 bases spanning the gap. From germline, CDR1 is MNHEY and CDR2 SVGAGI. The DNA of the CDR3 is TGTGCCAGCAGTTACACGGGGTTGGGTGAAGCTTTCTTT. It specifies CASSYTGLGEAFF.

This clonotype was seen ten or more times. The rearrangement joins TRBV7-9 to TRBJ1-1; no firm D call. Per germline, CDR1 SEHNR and CDR2 FQNEAQ (reference sequence). The germline V and J ends were trimmed by 2 bases and 2 bases, with 9 bases remaining between them. The CDR3 consists of 14 residues. The CDR3 reads CASSLLVENTEAFF. The CDR3, as DNA: TGTGCCAGCAGCTTATTAGTCGAAAACACTGAAGCTTTCTTT.

This clonotype was seen at least ten times. This sequence joins TRBV4-1 and TRBJ2-3; D is possibly TRBD2 (5 bases). The V and J ends lost 0 bases and 3 bases respectively, with 7 bases between them. Germline lookup yields CDR1 MGHRA and CDR2 YSYEKL. There are 14 residues in the CDR3. The DNA of the CDR3 is TGCGCCAGCAGCCAAGAAGGCGGGACAGATACGCAGTATTTT. It is translated as CASSQEGGTDTQYF.

The CDR3 coding sequence is TGTGCCAGCAGCTTAGCCGGGACACTGCGTCCGAACACCGGGGAGCTGTTTTTT. Translation: CASSLAGTLRPNTGELFF. The genes are TRBV7-7 and TRBJ2-2; D possibly corresponds to TRBD1 (6 bases). Germline CDR1 SSHAT, CDR2 FNYEAQ (reference sequence). The CDR3 covers 18 residues. Trimming pared 0 bases from V and 0 bases from J, leaving 14 bases between.

This clonotype was recorded many times. The chain couples TRBV7-9 to TRBJ1-4; TRBD1 matches at 8 bases. Trimming at V came to 4 bases and at J to 14 bases, leaving 12 bases not matched to a gene. The CDR3 spans 14 residues. The germline CDR1 and CDR2 sequences are SEHNR and FQNEAQ (reference sequence). The CDR3 reads CASSSNKDRVGLFF. Here the CDR3 DNA reads TGTGCCAGCAGCTCGAATAAGGACAGGGTAGGGCTGTTTTTT.

This sequence joins TRBV20-1 and TRBJ1-2, with D hard to call. This CDR3 comprises 12 residues. V lost 6 bases to trimming and J lost 3 bases, with 11 bases between them. CDR1 is DFQATT, CDR2 SNEGSKA, per germline (reference sequence). CDR3 coding DNA: TGCAGTGCAGACTTCGGATACTATGGCTACACCTTC. Its protein is CSADFGYYGYTF.

This clonotype was detected many times. The J gene is TRBJ2-1, the V gene TRBV7-3; 7 bases map to TRBD2. The junction had 9 bases not matched to a gene; V was cut back by 5 bases and J by 5 bases. From germline, CDR1 is SGHTA and CDR2 FQGTGA. The CDR3 has 15 amino acids. CDR3 DNA: TGTGCCAGCAGCCCGGGGAGGGGAAGGGACAATGAGCAGTTCTTC. Amino acid sequence: CASSPGRGRDNEQFF.

The chain carries TRBV19 and TRBJ2-4; 8 nucleotides align to TRBD2. The V gene end was trimmed by 6 bases and the J gene end by 1 base; junction bases not matched to a gene: 5. The CDR3 extends over 15 amino acids. Germline values: CDR1 LNHDA, CDR2 SQIVND (reference sequence). The CDR3 bases are TGTGCCAGTAGCCAGACTAGCGTCGCCAAAAACATTCAGTACTTC. Translated: CASSQTSVAKNIQYF.

The chain recombines TRBV7-3 with TRBJ2-5; D might be TRBD1 (5 bases). The CDR3 length is 13 residues. Germline loops: CDR1 SGHTA, CDR2 FQGTGA. Trimming removed 4 bases at V and 7 bases at J, with 13 bases between. The CDR3 nucleotides read TGTGCCAGCAGCTCCGACGCTAGGGGGACCCAGTACTTC. Amino acids: CASSSDARGTQYF.

Ten or more counts support this clonotype. The chain is built from TRBV19 and TRBJ2-7; 9 bases fit TRBD1. CDR1 is LNHDA, CDR2 SQIVND, per germline (reference sequence). The CDR3 extends over 13 amino acids. The V and J ends lost 5 bases and 7 bases, in that order; junction bases with no gene match: 6. CDR3 DNA: TGTGCCAGTAGTCACGGACAGGGGCTGGAGCAGTACTTC. Protein product: CASSHGQGLEQYF.

The rearrangement joins TRBV11-1 to TRBJ1-4; D remains ambiguous. The V gene lost 5 bases and the J gene lost 2 bases, with 9 bases spanning the gap. The CDR3 extends over 14 amino acids. Germline CDR1 SGHAT, CDR2 FQDESV (reference sequence). The CDR3 here is CASSQPDTNEKLFF. CDR3 DNA sequence: TGTGCCAGCAGCCAGCCGGACACTAATGAAAAACTGTTTTTT.

The rearrangement links TRBV19 to TRBJ1-6; D is unclear. This CDR3 has 15 residues. Germline loops: CDR1 LNHDA, CDR2 SQIVND (reference sequence). V was clipped by 4 bases and J by 4 bases, with 11 bases between them. This CDR3 reads CASSNVGSYNSPLHF. The CDR3 DNA follows: TGTGCCAGTAGTAACGTGGGCTCTTATAATTCACCCCTCCACTTT. Supplemented by reference TRBV19 and TRBJ1-6, the full variable domain reads DGGITQSPKYLFRKEGQNVTLSCEQNLNHDAMYWYRQDPGQGLRLIYYSQIVNDFQKGDIAEGYSVSREKKESFPLTVTSAQKNPTAFYLCASSNVGSYNSPLHFGNGTRLTVT.

A note on this clonotype: This may come from a read error, since a much larger clone is one base off. The DNA for the CDR3 is TGTGCCAGCAGCGGAACCGGGACAAGTTACAATGAGCAGCTCTTC. Translated, it gives CASSGTGTSYNEQLF. The chain joins TRBV7-3 to TRBJ2-1, with D tentatively TRBD1 (6 bases). Per the germline V gene, CDR1 is SGHTA and CDR2 is FQGTGA. The CDR3 has 15 residues. The full variable domain, in which reference TRBV7-3 and TRBJ2-1 provide the parts outside the CDR3, is GAGVSQTPSNKVTEKGKYVELRCDPISGHTALYWYRQSLGQGPEFLIYFQGTGAADDSGLPNDRFFAVRPEGSVSTLKIQRTERGDSAVYLCASSGTGTSYNEQLFGPGTRLTVL.

This clonotype was seen at least ten times. This chain joins TRBV7-2 and TRBJ2-3; D not certain. Trimming cost V 5 bases and J 4 bases, with 7 bases left between them. Germline V gene lookup returns CDR1 SGHTA and CDR2 FQGNSA. The CDR3 extends over 12 amino acids. The CDR3 DNA reads TGTGCCAGCAGCCCCTTTCCAGATACGCAGTATTTT. Its protein product is CASSPFPDTQYF.

This clonotype was seen a single time. The chain recombines TRBV12-3 or TRBV12-4 with TRBJ2-2; D unresolved. V lost 8 bases, J lost 9 bases, and 13 bases lay in between. CDR3 length equals 12 residues. DNA of the CDR3: TGTGCCAGCCGTTCTAGGGAACGGGAGCTGTTTTTT. It encodes CASRSRERELFF.

About this clonotype itself: One end of the junction does not line up with germline, which may come from a read error. This chain links TRBV2 with TRBJ2-1, with 8 bases fitting TRBD1. CDR1 and CDR2 from the germline V gene are SNHLY and FYNNEI. The CDR3 contains 16 residues. This CDR3 is CAISDLRTGSVNEQFF. The CDR3 region has the DNA TGTGCCATCAGTGATCTCCGGACAGGGTCGGTCAATGAGCAGTTCTTC.

The chain has TRBV2 and TRBJ1-2; 10 nucleotides agree with TRBD1. The germline V gene has CDR1 SNHLY and CDR2 FYNNEI. The V segment lost 10 bases and the J segment 0 bases; nucleotides outside the gene matches: 2. CDR3 length: 13 residues. Written as DNA, the CDR3 is TGTGCCAAGGGACAGGGGACTAACTATGGCTACACCTTC. This sequence encodes CAKGQGTNYGYTF. The entire variable domain, with the rest obtained from reference TRBV2 and TRBJ1-2, is as follows: EPEVTQTPSHQVTQMGQEVILRCVPISNHLYFYWYRQILGQKVEFLVSFYNNEISEKSEIFDDQFSVERPDGSNFTLKIRSTKLEDSAMYFCAKGQGTNYGYTFGSGTRLTVV.

This sequence joins TRBV14 and TRBJ2-5; D unclear. This CDR3 spans 13 amino acids. The V end was cut by 4 bases, the J end by 3 bases, with 9 bases between. CDR1 is SGHDN and CDR2 is FVKESK in the germline V gene. In DNA, the CDR3 is TGTGCCAGCAGCCCCCGGTTAGAAGAGACCCAGTACTTC. Translated, it gives CASSPRLEETQYF.